The 21 T cell receptor beta chains below come from one sample, sequenced in a study of T cells in Graves' hyperthyroidism and ophthalmopathy. It was RNA transcripts that yielded the amplified TCR beta CDR3 regions. The HTBI primer set was used in a first-round RT-PCR of the TCR CDR3. TCRdb processed the multiplex PCR reads anew with MiXCR; each CDR3 protein has one entry. Here the sample spans 90,000 to 120,000 distinct CDR3 sequences, 15% to 20% being singletons. Sequenced: blood. The receptors come from a woman in her forties or fifties with Graves' hyperthyroidism.

The gene calls are TRBV12-3 or TRBV12-4 and TRBJ2-5; TRBD2 agrees at 9 bases. The V gene end was trimmed by 5 bases and the J gene end by 4 bases; junction bases not matched to a gene: 14. CDR3 length equals 17 residues. CDR3 loop: CASSPSVGLAIRETQYF. Here the CDR3 DNA reads TGTGCCAGCAGTCCCAGCGTGGGACTAGCTATCCGAGAGACCCAGTACTTC.

By its share, this clonotype is medium-sized. The chain joins TRBV12-3 or TRBV12-4 to TRBJ1-2; 11 nucleotides align to TRBD1. V lost 3 bases and J lost 8; bases outside the gene matches: 5. The CDR3 covers 14 residues. CDR3 sequence (DNA): TGTGCCAGCAGTTTTGGACAGGGGGCGCGAGGCTACACCTTC. Residues: CASSFGQGARGYTF.

There are a few counts of this clonotype. The CDR3 loop is CASSLASGPSNEQFF. The CDR3 nucleotides are TGTGCCAGCAGCTTAGCCTCAGGACCGAGCAATGAGCAGTTCTTC. The V gene is TRBV7-9, the J gene TRBJ2-1; D gene unclear. Germline loops: CDR1 SEHNR, CDR2 FQNEAQ (reference sequence). Trimming left V 0 bases short and J 6 bases short, with 12 bases between. The CDR3 sequence is 15 residues long. Supplemented by reference TRBV7-9 and TRBJ2-1, the full variable domain reads DTGVSQNPRHKITKRGQNVTFRCDPISEHNRLYWYRQTLGQGPEFLTYFQNEAQLEKSRLLSDRFSAERPKGSFSTLEIQRTEQGDSAMYLCASSLASGPSNEQFFGPGTRLTVL.

This clonotype was seen ten or more times. The CDR3, as DNA: TGTGCCAGCAGCTCATGGGGTTCCGAGCAGTACTTC. Translated: CASSSWGSEQYF. This sequence joins TRBV11-2 and TRBJ2-7; no firm D call. CDR3 length: 12 amino acids. The germline V gene has CDR1 SGHAT and CDR2 FQNNGV. Trimming took off 4 bases at V and 6 bases at J, with 10 bases between the two ends.

At least ten counts were recorded for this clonotype. The chain recombines TRBV4-1 with TRBJ2-3, with 15 bases matching TRBD2. The trim removed 3 bases at V and 2 bases at J, leaving 9 bases unmatched. Per the germline V gene, CDR1 is MGHRA and CDR2 is YSYEKL. This CDR3 region has 19 residues. This chain's CDR3 is CASSQGLAGGRSFTDTQYF. For the CDR3, the DNA is TGCGCCAGCAGCCAGGGACTAGCGGGAGGCCGCTCTTTCACAGATACGCAGTATTTT.

This clonotype was detected ten times or more. Here the CDR3 reads CASSSGLAGPSGDQYF. Written as DNA, the CDR3 is TGCGCCAGCAGCTCGGGACTAGCGGGGCCTTCGGGAGACCAGTACTTC. The rearrangement uses TRBV5-1 and TRBJ2-5, with 13 positions matching TRBD2. The junction had 12 bases not matched to a gene; V was cut back by 3 bases and J by 10 bases. Germline V lookup: CDR1 SGHRS, CDR2 YFSETQ. The CDR3 length is 16 residues.

V and J are TRBV29-1 and TRBJ2-1; 16 bases align to TRBD2. The CDR3 is 18 residues long. The V gene's germline CDR1 is SQVTM and CDR2 ANQGSEA. After removal of 7 bases from V and 7 bases from J, the junction contained 16 bases not matched to a gene. The CDR3 loop is CSATPGLAGGITINEQFF. The CDR3 bases are TGCAGCGCTACTCCGGGACTAGCGGGAGGGATAACTATAAATGAGCAGTTCTTC.

The chain combines TRBV28 with TRBJ2-1; TRBD2 aligns across 10 bases. The CDR3 spans 15 residues. CDR1 and CDR2 (germline): MDHEN, SYDVKM. Germline trimming cut 5 bases from V and 8 bases from J; bases unmatched to any gene: 9. CDR3 in amino acids: CASSLPGLALDEQFF. The CDR3 region has the DNA TGTGCCAGCAGTCTACCGGGACTAGCGTTAGATGAGCAGTTCTTC.

This clonotype was counted at least ten times. The chain is built from TRBV20-1 and TRBJ1-1; TRBD1 agrees at 7 bases. Germline V gives CDR1 DFQATT, CDR2 SNEGSKA (reference sequence). CDR3 length: 12 amino acids. Germline trimming cut 5 bases from V and 5 bases from J; bases unmatched to any gene: 5. As DNA, the CDR3 is TGCAGTGCTCTGACAGGGTGGACTGAAGCTTTCTTT. This codes for CSALTGWTEAFF.

This clonotype appeared a single time. CDR3 sequence reads: CASSPTGTNYGYTF. The DNA for the CDR3 is TGTGCCAGCTCACCGACCGGGACAAACTATGGCTACACCTTC. The chain has TRBV18 and TRBJ1-2, with D maybe TRBD1 (6 bases). Germline CDR1 reads KGHSH; CDR2 reads LQKENI. CDR3 length: 14 residues. V lost 3 bases and J lost 2, with 10 bases in between.

At least ten counts were recorded for this clonotype. The rearrangement uses TRBV5-1 and TRBJ2-1, with TRBD1 matching over 7 bases. The CDR3 is made up of 15 amino acids. The trim removed 4 bases at V and 7 bases at J, leaving 11 bases unmatched. Germline V gives CDR1 SGHRS, CDR2 YFSETQ. The CDR3 bases are TGCGCCAGCAGCGTCGGGACAGCCAGCCCAAATGAGCAGTTCTTC. Protein: CASSVGTASPNEQFF. The full variable domain, in which reference TRBV5-1 and TRBJ2-1 provide the parts outside the CDR3, is KAGVTQTPRYLIKTRGQQVTLSCSPISGHRSVSWYQQTPGQGLQFLFEYFSETQRNKGNFPGRFSGRQFSNSRSEMNVSTLELGDSALYLCASSVGTASPNEQFFGPGTRLTVL.

This chain joins TRBV16 and TRBJ2-5; the D gene is possibly TRBD2 (6 bases). V gave up 5 bases and J gave up 4 bases, with 11 bases separating them. There are 13 residues in the CDR3. Germline assignment: CDR1 KGHSY and CDR2 FQNENV. CDR3 sequence (DNA): TGTGCCAGCAGCGGAGGGGCGGGAGAGACCCAGTACTTC. It codes for CASSGGAGETQYF.

At least ten counts were recorded for this clonotype. The rearrangement links TRBV12-3 or TRBV12-4 to TRBJ2-1, with TRBD2 identical over 12 bases. With 6 bases clipped from V and 4 bases from J, the junction kept 4 bases outside the gene matches. The CDR3 is 15 residues long. CDR3 residues: CASSLLAGGYNEQFF. As DNA, the CDR3 is TGTGCCAGCAGCTTACTAGCGGGAGGATACAATGAGCAGTTCTTC.

This clonotype was observed at least ten times. CDR3 DNA: TGTGCCAGCAGCCAACTGGGGAACACTGAAGCTTTCTTT. As protein: CASSQLGNTEAFF. The chain couples TRBV3-1 to TRBJ1-1; D unclear. V was cut by 2 bases and J by 1 base, with 5 bases left in between. Germline loops: CDR1 LGHDT, CDR2 YNNKEL (reference sequence). CDR3 length: 13 amino acids.

V usage is TRBV6-1 and J usage is TRBJ1-2; the D gene is possibly TRBD1 (5 bases). The V gene lost 8 bases and the J gene lost 4 bases, with 14 bases spanning the gap. This CDR3 has 13 amino acids. Germline assignment: CDR1 MNHNS and CDR2 SASEGT. In DNA, the CDR3 is TGTGCCAGCGGTGGGGGACCGTTCTATGGCTACACCTTC. This codes for CASGGGPFYGYTF.

This clonotype was counted at least ten times. CDR3 bases: TGTGCCAGTAGTATGGGACAGATGAACACTGAAGCTTTCTTT. Residues: CASSMGQMNTEAFF. The V call is TRBV19, the J call TRBJ1-1; 7 bases agree with TRBD1. V gave up 3 bases and J gave up 0 bases; unmatched junction bases: 1. The germline gives CDR1 LNHDA, CDR2 SQIVND (reference sequence). This CDR3 contains 14 residues. Full variable domain (remainder filled in from reference TRBV19 and TRBJ1-1): DGGITQSPKYLFRKEGQNVTLSCEQNLNHDAMYWYRQDPGQGLRLIYYSQIVNDFQKGDIAEGYSVSREKKESFPLTVTSAQKNPTAFYLCASSMGQMNTEAFFGQGTRLTVV.

The chain is built from TRBV7-9 and TRBJ1-6; possibly TRBD1 for D (6 bases). Trimming left V 3 bases short and J 15 bases short, with 18 bases between. Germline V gives CDR1 SEHNR, CDR2 FQNEAQ (reference sequence). The length of the CDR3 is 14 residues. The CDR3 DNA is TGTGCCAGCAGCTTTGGACAGCCGGGTAGTCTCCTCCACTTT. It specifies CASSFGQPGSLLHF. Based on the CDR3 plus reference TRBV7-9 and TRBJ1-6, the full variable domain is DTGVSQNPRHKITKRGQNVTFRCDPISEHNRLYWYRQTLGQGPEFLTYFQNEAQLEKSRLLSDRFSAERPKGSFSTLEIQRTEQGDSAMYLCASSFGQPGSLLHFGNGTRLTVT.

This clonotype has more than one count but fewer than ten. A single base separates this from a much larger clone, so it may be a read error. The chain combines TRBV6-1 with TRBJ2-7, with D perhaps TRBD1 (5 bases). Germline V gives CDR1 MNHNS, CDR2 SASEGT. V shed 6 bases and J shed 4 bases, with 7 bases lying between them. This CDR3 region has 11 residues. For the CDR3, the DNA is TGTGCCAGCAGCAAGGGGTACGAGCAGTACTTC. It encodes CASSKGYEQYF.

This clonotype showed up just once. This chain links TRBV28 with TRBJ1-2, with TRBD1 identical over 9 bases. The CDR3 contains 17 residues. J gave up 7 bases and V 4 bases, and 16 bases lay outside the gene matches. Germline assignment: CDR1 MDHEN and CDR2 SYDVKM. The CDR3: CASSSTGGEHPFAGYTF. The DNA for the CDR3 is TGTGCCAGCAGTTCAACAGGGGGCGAACATCCTTTTGCTGGCTACACCTTC.

This clonotype has a count of ten or more. This chain connects TRBV5-1 to TRBJ2-1, with 9 nucleotides matching TRBD1. Germline V gives CDR1 SGHRS, CDR2 YFSETQ. The CDR3 length is 16 residues. The trim removed 2 bases at V and 7 bases at J, leaving 10 bases unmatched. The CDR3 is CASSLAPTGGRNEQFF. The CDR3 DNA sequence: TGCGCCAGCAGCTTAGCCCCGACAGGGGGTCGAAATGAGCAGTTCTTC.

At least ten counts were recorded for this clonotype. J is TRBJ2-1 and V is TRBV19; 14 bases line up with TRBD2. Germline values: CDR1 LNHDA, CDR2 SQIVND (reference sequence). The CDR3 extends over 15 amino acids. Germline trimming cut 5 bases from V and 9 bases from J; bases unmatched to any gene: 6. The CDR3 region is CASSHGTSGRGEQFF. The CDR3 nucleotides read TGTGCCAGTAGTCATGGGACTAGCGGGAGAGGTGAGCAGTTCTTC.